This T cell receptor beta chain originates from a study of cytomegalovirus exposure and HLA in healthy donors. While the first cohort had 500 to 700 subjects, the donors belonged to the separate validation cohort of fewer than 150 subjects. Notes on the study in general: The authors confirmed in vitro that three CMV-associated chains were specific for CMV antigens.

Comment on this clone: Its antigen remains unknown. The junction shows a germline mismatch at one end, possibly a read error.

Sequencing used immunoSEQ multiplex PCR; TCRdb keeps in-frame clones, though not all of them. Of some 110,000 clones in the sample, 80% to 90% were seen once. Germline V gene sequence: CDR1 SSHAT, CDR2 FNYEAQ (reference sequence). This CDR3 spans 16 amino acids. Source material: PBMCs. The genes are TRBV7-7 and TRBJ2-2; a weak D match, TRBD1 (5 bases). This receptor was taken from a man aged 18 to 29 in good health and CMV-seropositive. The CDR3 nucleotides read TGTGCTAGCAGCTTGGCTGGTAGGGGGAACACCGGGGAGCTGTTTTTT. It codes for CASSLAGRGNTGELFF.